This TCR beta chain was obtained from a study of blood T cell repertoires in COVID-19. This CDR3 has 15 residues. V lost 0 bases and J lost 0, with 7 bases in between. The germline gives CDR1 SGDLS, CDR2 YYNGEE. TCRdb keeps only in-frame clones here, not all; method: immunoSEQ multiplex PCR. The data hold 150,000 to 200,000 clones, with roughly 91% observed a single time. This clone was seen only once. The receptor's source is a woman in her 50s with acute or convalescent COVID-19. The chain links TRBV9 to TRBJ2-1; D gene ambiguous. The specimen was peripheral blood. The CDR3 nucleotides read TGTGCCAGCAGCGTAGACAGCAACTCCTACAATGAGCAGTTCTTC. It codes for CASSVDSNSYNEQFF.